This T cell receptor (beta chain) comes out of a study of blood T cell repertoires in COVID-19. About the study: Material from acute and convalescent COVID-19 was sourced from the United States, Italy and Spain.

V was cut by 6 bases and J by 3 bases, with 8 bases left in between. Germline V gene data show CDR1 as MNHEY and CDR2 as SVGAGI. CDR3 length: 12 amino acids. The table came from immunoSEQ multiplex PCR; TCRdb's copy has only in-frame clones and leaves some out. The table lists 80,000 or so clones, 82% of them singletons. Input material: peripheral blood. The V and J genes are TRBV6-5 and TRBJ1-1; no reliable D call. This TCR was sampled from a human donor in a cohort sampled during active COVID-19. CDR3 sequence reads: CASRRQDTEAFF. The CDR3 nucleotides are TGTGCCAGCAGACGGCAGGACACTGAAGCTTTCTTT.